Below are 30 T cell receptor beta chains sequenced from a single sample in a study of T cell responses to AZD1222 COVID-19 vaccine. Here immunoSEQ multiplex PCR was the method, and the copy in TCRdb shows in-frame clones only, minus some. The table lists roughly 190,000 clones, just over 90% of them singletons, with roughly 3.9% in the top ten. The source material was peripheral blood, sampled on day 0 of AZD1222 vaccination. The receptor source for this set is an adult in good health.

Details on this clone: The same CDR3 also results from other DNA sequences found in this sample. The chain carries TRBV11-3 and TRBJ1-1; perhaps TRBD1 as D (5 bases). The CDR3 is 13 residues long. Germline V gene data show CDR1 as SGHNT and CDR2 as YENEEA. Trimming removed 3 bases at V and 0 bases at J, with 5 bases between. CDR3 protein: CASSLGVNTEAFF. In DNA, the CDR3 is TGTGCCAGCAGCTTGGGGGTGAACACTGAAGCTTTCTTT.

This clone has only one observation. J is TRBJ2-7 and V is TRBV6-4, with D possibly called TRBD1 or TRBD2 (5 bases each). Germline V gives CDR1 MRHNA, CDR2 SNTAGT. With 3 bases removed from V and 1 base from J, the gap between germline ends came to 22 bases. This CDR3 comprises 18 residues. CDR3 in amino acids: CASSEPPTVTGPSYEQYF. The CDR3 region has the DNA TGTGCCAGCAGTGAGCCCCCCACGGTAACGGGGCCTTCCTACGAGCAGTACTTC.

This chain links TRBV11-2 with TRBJ1-2; a possible D gene is TRBD1 (5 bases). Trimming took 5 bases from V and 2 from J, leaving 15 bases between them. CDR1 is SGHAT and CDR2 is FQNNGV in the germline V gene. CDR3 length: 15 amino acids. CDR3 coding DNA: TGTGCCAGCAGCGCACTACCGGGACTGAACTATGGCTACACCTTC. This gives the protein CASSALPGLNYGYTF.

The chain joins TRBV18 to TRBJ1-5, with D hard to call. Germline-derived CDR1 and CDR2 are KGHSH and LQKENI. V lost 6 bases and J 9 bases, leaving 18 bases between the germline ends. The CDR3 is 14 amino acids. CDR3 sequence reads: CASSPSFEFRPQHF. In DNA, the CDR3 is TGTGCCAGCTCCCCGAGCTTTGAGTTCAGGCCCCAGCATTTT.

The table lists this clone with many counts. The rearrangement uses TRBV4-2 and TRBJ2-7; TRBD2 agrees at 7 bases. This CDR3 has 16 residues. Germline assignment: CDR1 LGHNA and CDR2 YNFKEQ. V was clipped by 1 base and J by 6 bases; unmatched bases: 12. In DNA, the CDR3 is TGTGCCAGCAGCCAAGCACTTTGGGGCGGGAGATCCGAGCAGTACTTC. Encoded protein: CASSQALWGGRSEQYF.

This clone appeared a few times. The V gene is TRBV20-1, the J gene TRBJ1-2; 8 bases are a match to TRBD1. The CDR3 sequence is 18 residues long. Germline V gene sequence: CDR1 DFQATT, CDR2 SNEGSKA (reference sequence). V trimming: 3 bases; J trimming: 0 bases; junction bases outside the gene matches: 15. This CDR3 reads CSASRWGGQGDSNYGYTF. The DNA of the CDR3 is TGCAGTGCTAGTCGGTGGGGTGGACAGGGAGATTCTAACTATGGCTACACCTTC.

The gene calls are TRBV5-8 and TRBJ2-1; no clear D. CDR1 is SGHTS and CDR2 is YDEGEE in the germline V gene. The V gene lost 4 bases and the J gene lost 2 bases, with 4 bases spanning the gap. This CDR3 region has 12 residues. CDR3 nucleotides: TGTGCCAGCAGCCGGACCTACAATGAGCAGTTCTTC. Protein product: CASSRTYNEQFF.

This chain joins TRBV28 and TRBJ2-1, with 12 nucleotides matching TRBD2. J was trimmed by 5 bases and V by 4 bases; bases with no gene match: 9. The CDR3 totals 17 residues. Germline V lookup: CDR1 MDHEN, CDR2 SYDVKM. CDR3 nucleotides: TGTGCCAGCAGTTCGATAATACTAGCGGGGGGTAACAATGAGCAGTTCTTC. Translation: CASSSIILAGGNNEQFF.

V is TRBV13 and J is TRBJ2-1; 11 nucleotides line up with TRBD1. V lost 5 bases and J lost 6; bases outside the gene matches: 6. Per germline, CDR1 PRHDT and CDR2 FYEKMQ (reference sequence). This CDR3 is 15 amino acids long. The CDR3 spells CASSPGTGGGNEQFF. The CDR3 DNA sequence: TGTGCCAGCAGCCCCGGGACAGGGGGTGGCAATGAGCAGTTCTTC.

The J gene is TRBJ1-3, the V gene TRBV18; the D is unclear. Germline assignment: CDR1 KGHSH and CDR2 LQKENI. The CDR3 is 18 amino acids. The V and J ends lost 3 bases and 0 bases respectively, with 18 bases between them. The CDR3 sequence: CASSPAAGRLNSGNTIYF. As DNA, the CDR3 is TGTGCCAGCTCACCGGCCGCAGGAAGACTGAACTCTGGAAACACCATATATTTT. Full variable domain (outside the CDR3, taken from reference TRBV18 and TRBJ1-3): NAGVMQNPRHLVRRRGQEARLRCSPMKGHSHVYWYRQLPEEGLKFMVYLQKENIIDESGMPKERFSAEFPKEGPSILRIQQVVRGDSAAYFCASSPAAGRLNSGNTIYFGEGSWLTVV.

For the CDR3, the DNA is TGTGCCAGCGAACGAACTGAATCAGGTGAAGCTTTCTTT. It codes for CASERTESGEAFF. The genes are TRBV6-5 and TRBJ1-1, with unresolved D. The V and J ends lost 8 bases and 7 bases respectively, with 17 bases between them. The germline V gene encodes CDR1 MNHEY and CDR2 SVGAGI. The CDR3 covers 13 residues.

This sequence joins TRBV4-1 and TRBJ1-3; no definite D call. This CDR3 has 16 amino acids. Trimming pared 0 bases from V and 7 bases from J, leaving 16 bases between. CDR1 MGHRA and CDR2 YSYEKL come from the germline V gene. The CDR3 reads CASSQDSRPSWNTIYF. The CDR3 region has the DNA TGCGCCAGCAGCCAAGATTCGCGGCCCTCCTGGAACACCATATATTTT.

This rearrangement joins TRBV5-1 to TRBJ2-7; 9 nucleotides match TRBD1. The CDR3 is made up of 16 amino acids. Unmatched junction bases numbered 9, after V lost 3 bases and J lost 2 bases. The germline V gene has CDR1 SGHRS and CDR2 YFSETQ. CDR3 sequence: CASSSLRTGETYEQYF. Here the CDR3 DNA reads TGCGCCAGCAGCTCGCTACGGACAGGGGAAACCTACGAGCAGTACTTC.

This clone has just a few counts. The chain is built from TRBV7-9 and TRBJ2-2, with D uncertain. The germline V gene has CDR1 SEHNR and CDR2 FQNEAQ (reference sequence). The CDR3 spans 13 residues. V dropped 7 bases and J dropped 0 bases, with 6 bases sitting between them. CDR3 sequence: CASNDANTGELFF. The CDR3 DNA reads as TGTGCCAGCAACGACGCGAACACCGGGGAGCTGTTTTTT.

The CDR3 DNA reads as TGTGCCAGCAGTTCCTCCCGAGCCTACGAGCAGTACTTC. Protein sequence: CASSSSRAYEQYF. This rearrangement joins TRBV6-5 to TRBJ2-7; D is uncertain. The CDR3 is 13 residues long. The V gene's germline CDR1 is MNHEY and CDR2 SVGAGI. V was pared by 4 bases and J by 2 bases, with 9 bases between.

The chain has TRBV6-5 and TRBJ1-2; 9 nucleotides line up with TRBD1. The germline V gene encodes CDR1 MNHEY and CDR2 SVGAGI. With 0 bases clipped from V and 6 bases from J, the junction kept 2 bases outside the gene matches. The CDR3 extends over 14 amino acids. For the CDR3, the DNA is TGTGCCAGCAGTTACTCACAGGGGGCCCATGGCTACACCTTC. Translating gives CASSYSQGAHGYTF.

This clone was seen a handful of times. The rearrangement uses TRBV5-1 and TRBJ2-7; no clear D gene. V shed 3 bases and J shed 7 bases, with 17 bases lying between them. This CDR3 region has 14 residues. CDR1 and CDR2 from the germline V gene are SGHRS and YFSETQ. CDR3 nucleotides: TGCGCCAGCAGCTCCCTCGGCTTTAGTTGGGAGCAGTACTTC. This sequence encodes CASSSLGFSWEQYF.

The chain couples TRBV5-4 to TRBJ1-6; D remains unclear. Germline CDR1 is SGHNT and CDR2 is YYREEE (reference sequence). The CDR3 contains 14 residues. Between the trimmed V and J ends, which lost 4 bases and 6 bases, there was a span of 11 bases. The CDR3 coding sequence is TGTGCCAGCAGCCGTAACAGAATTAATTCACCCCTCCACTTT. Translation gives CASSRNRINSPLHF.

This chain connects TRBV5-4 to TRBJ1-1, with TRBD1 as a possible D gene (6 bases). Germline V gives CDR1 SGHNT, CDR2 YYREEE (reference sequence). The V end was cut by 3 bases, the J end by 5 bases, with 14 bases between. The CDR3 totals 14 residues. The CDR3 coding sequence is TGTGCCAGCAGCTCCGGACAGCTTGGAACTGAAGCTTTCTTT. Residues: CASSSGQLGTEAFF.

The chain uses TRBV6-1 and TRBJ2-7, with 8 bases lining up with TRBD2. With 0 bases clipped from V and 4 bases from J, the junction kept 8 bases outside the gene matches. CDR3 length equals 16 residues. CDR1 is MNHNS, CDR2 SASEGT, per germline. The CDR3 reads CASSEAGLAGAYEQYF. In DNA form, the CDR3 reads TGTGCCAGCAGTGAAGCAGGGCTAGCGGGTGCATACGAGCAGTACTTC.

The genes are TRBV7-2 and TRBJ1-4, with D possibly TRBD1 on 5 matching bases. Trimming removed 3 bases at V and 13 bases at J, with 15 bases between. This CDR3 has 13 amino acids. The germline gives CDR1 SGHTA, CDR2 FQGNSA. This chain's CDR3 is CASSFTADNGLFF. The CDR3 DNA is TGTGCCAGCAGCTTTACCGCGGACAACGGACTGTTTTTT.

This rearrangement joins TRBV5-1 to TRBJ2-3, with a weak D call TRBD2 (5 bases). This CDR3 comprises 17 residues. CDR1 SGHRS and CDR2 YFSETQ come from the germline V gene. The germline V and J ends were trimmed by 3 bases and 0 bases, with 17 bases remaining between them. This CDR3 reads CASSWRIAIPSTDTQYF. In DNA form, the CDR3 reads TGCGCCAGCAGCTGGCGCATAGCGATACCTAGCACAGATACGCAGTATTTT.

J is TRBJ1-6 and V is TRBV3-1 (or the pseudogene TRBV3-2); TRBD1 might be the D (6 bases). The germline CDR1 and CDR2 sequences are LGHDT and YNNKEL (reference sequence). V was trimmed by 2 bases and J by 0 bases, leaving 26 bases between them. The CDR3 covers 22 residues. CDR3 sequence: CASSQRGPGHDVQSSYNSPLHF. The CDR3 nucleotides are TGTGCCAGCAGCCAACGGGGTCCGGGACACGACGTACAAAGCTCCTATAATTCACCCCTCCACTTT.

A few counts support this clone. The junction departs from the called germline gene at one end, perhaps through a read error. The chain recombines TRBV2 with TRBJ2-7, with a weak D call TRBD1 (5 bases). The germline V gene has CDR1 SNHLY and CDR2 FYNNEI. CDR3 length equals 11 residues. The CDR3 is CASSEGRWKVF. The CDR3 DNA is TGTGCCAGCAGTGAGGGGCGGTGGAAGGTCTTC. The whole variable domain, filled in from reference TRBV2 and TRBJ2-7, reads EPEVTQTPSHQVTQMGQEVILRCVPISNHLYFYWYRQILGQKVEFLVSFYNNEISEKSEIFDDQFSVERPDGSNFTLKIRSTKLEDSAMYFCASSEGRWKVFGPGTRLTVT.

The rearrangement uses TRBV4-1 and TRBJ2-3, with a possible D match to TRBD1 (7 bases). The CDR3 has 16 residues. The germline gives CDR1 MGHRA, CDR2 YSYEKL. Trimming took off 0 bases at V and 3 bases at J, with 13 bases between the two ends. In DNA form, the CDR3 reads TGCGCCAGCAGCCAAGAACCCAGGGGGGCAACAGATACGCAGTATTTT. Translating gives CASSQEPRGATDTQYF.

The chain carries TRBV6-5 and TRBJ1-3, with unresolved D. The germline V gene has CDR1 MNHEY and CDR2 SVGAGI. Deletions cut 8 bases from V and 0 bases from J, with 5 bases between. The CDR3 covers 12 residues. CDR3 protein: CASGLSGNTIYF. Here the CDR3 DNA reads TGTGCCAGCGGCCTCTCTGGAAACACCATATATTTT.

This sequence joins TRBV5-1 and TRBJ1-3; perhaps TRBD1 as D (6 bases). The CDR3 spans 22 residues. Germline V gene data show CDR1 as SGHRS and CDR2 as YFSETQ. V was cut by 0 bases and J by 4 bases, with 32 bases left in between. The CDR3 nucleotides are TGCGCCAGCAGCTTGGCCAGACAAAGTTTTTCCGGGACAACGGTCCCGGGAAACACCATATATTTT. Its protein is CASSLARQSFSGTTVPGNTIYF.

This chain uses TRBV5-1 with TRBJ2-7; D perhaps matches TRBD2 (6 bases). Germline CDR1 is SGHRS and CDR2 is YFSETQ. The CDR3 runs to 14 residues. The V and J ends lost 7 bases and 7 bases respectively, with 21 bases between them. CDR3: CASLRDSNSQEQYF. CDR3 sequence (DNA): TGCGCCAGCTTACGGGACTCCAACTCTCAAGAGCAGTACTTC.

V gene TRBV9 combines with J gene TRBJ1-2; the D is unclear. The CDR3 is made up of 14 amino acids. Germline V gene sequence: CDR1 SGDLS, CDR2 YYNGEE. The V end was cut by 0 bases, the J end by 2 bases, with 8 bases between. CDR3 DNA: TGTGCCAGCAGCGTAGAAACCCAGAACTATGGCTACACCTTC. Translated, it gives CASSVETQNYGYTF.

The rearrangement links TRBV14 to TRBJ2-1; D unclear. The ends were cut back, 8 bases at V and 7 bases at J, with 12 bases in the middle. The CDR3 spans 12 residues. Germline V gene data show CDR1 as SGHDN and CDR2 as FVKESK. The DNA of the CDR3 is TGTGCCAGCGGAGCCGGATGGAATGAGCAGTTCTTC. Protein: CASGAGWNEQFF. The full variable domain, completed using reference TRBV14 and TRBJ2-1, is EAGVTQFPSHSVIEKGQTVTLRCDPISGHDNLYWYRRVMGKEIKFLLHFVKESKQDESGMPNNRFLAERTGGTYSTLKVQPAELEDSGVYFCASGAGWNEQFFGPGTRLTVL.